These 26 T cell receptor beta chains originate from one sample sequenced in a study of identical twins. Via MiXCR, TCRdb re-called the 5' RACE reads, giving one row per CDR3 protein. The sample includes 700,000 or so distinct CDR3 sequences, more than 6.5% of them seen just once. This same sample was also part of a study on yellow fever vaccine responses in identical twins.

Sequencing was carried out using PBMCs. The receptors were gathered from a woman under 30 in good health.

V usage is TRBV7-9 and J usage is TRBJ2-5, with 11 positions matching TRBD2. This CDR3 has 14 amino acids. The germline V gene has CDR1 SEHNR and CDR2 FQNEAQ (reference sequence). V was clipped by 8 bases and J by 4 bases; unmatched bases: 6. In DNA, the CDR3 is TGTGCCAGCCGACTAGCGGGAAAGGTAGAGACCCAGTACTTC. As protein: CASRLAGKVETQYF.

The chain is built from TRBV14 and TRBJ2-2; TRBD2 is a possible D gene (6 bases). Germline V gives CDR1 SGHDN, CDR2 FVKESK. CDR3 length: 16 residues. The V and J ends lost 1 base and 5 bases respectively, with 14 bases between them. CDR3 in amino acids: CASSQVDGGLTGELFF. CDR3 DNA: TGTGCCAGCAGCCAAGTTGACGGGGGACTGACCGGGGAGCTGTTTTTT.

CDR3 bases: TGTGCCATCAGTGACCCAGGGACAGGGGGAGGGGGAGAGACCCAGTACTTC. Translation gives CAISDPGTGGGGETQYF. The chain couples TRBV10-3 to TRBJ2-5; TRBD1 matches 11 bases. Germline CDR1 ENHRY, CDR2 SYGVKD. The V and J ends lost 3 bases and 4 bases, in that order; junction bases with no gene match: 10. This CDR3 spans 17 amino acids.

This chain links TRBV7-9 with TRBJ2-7, with D possibly being TRBD2 (6 bases). Germline-derived CDR1 and CDR2 are SEHNR and FQNEAQ (reference sequence). V lost 10 bases and J 7 bases, leaving 17 bases between the germline ends. This CDR3 has 12 amino acids. CDR3 region: CATETRPQEQYF. DNA of the CDR3: TGTGCCACCGAGACTAGGCCCCAGGAGCAGTACTTC.

The sample holds a few counts of this clonotype. V is TRBV12-3 or TRBV12-4 and J is TRBJ2-5, with D possibly being TRBD1 (6 bases). This CDR3 contains 15 residues. Deletions cut 1 base from V and 1 base from J, with 10 bases between. CDR3: CASSLGQAPQETQYF. DNA for the CDR3: TGTGCCAGCAGTTTAGGACAGGCCCCCCAAGAGACCCAGTACTTC.

In its sample, this clonotype was seen many times. The chain has TRBV5-1 and TRBJ2-3, with no clear D. The V gene's germline CDR1 is SGHRS and CDR2 YFSETQ. Trimming pared 0 bases from V and 0 bases from J, leaving 8 bases between. This CDR3 contains 15 residues. This chain's CDR3 is CASSLEDSSTDTQYF. As DNA, the CDR3 is TGCGCCAGCAGCTTGGAGGATTCTAGCACAGATACGCAGTATTTT. Complete variable domain (other parts from reference TRBV5-1 and TRBJ2-3): KAGVTQTPRYLIKTRGQQVTLSCSPISGHRSVSWYQQTPGQGLQFLFEYFSETQRNKGNFPGRFSGRQFSNSRSEMNVSTLELGDSALYLCASSLEDSSTDTQYFGPGTRLTVL.

V and J are TRBV15 and TRBJ2-5; 7 positions agree with TRBD1. The CDR3 is 17 residues long. The J segment lost 0 bases and the V segment lost 5 bases, leaving 12 bases of the junction unmatched. In germline, CDR1 is LNHNV, CDR2 YYDKDF (reference sequence). CDR3 in DNA: TGTGCCACCAGCCTCTATCAGTGGGGACAGTACCAAGAGACCCAGTACTTC. Protein: CATSLYQWGQYQETQYF.

The V gene is TRBV6-2 or TRBV6-3, the J gene TRBJ2-2; 9 bases fit TRBD2. CDR1 is MNHEY and CDR2 is SVGEGT in the germline V gene. The V segment lost 11 bases and the J segment 5 bases; nucleotides outside the gene matches: 9. The CDR3 extends over 14 amino acids. The CDR3 here is CAGRRAGGTGELFF. CDR3 DNA sequence: TGTGCCGGACGGCGAGCGGGGGGAACCGGGGAGCTGTTTTTT.

This clonotype has just a few counts. Its ends do not fully match the called genes, so a read error is possible. V and J are TRBV12-3 or TRBV12-4 and TRBJ2-1; D uncertain. This CDR3 contains 12 residues. In nucleotides, the CDR3 is TGTGCCAGCAGATTAGGCCTGGATGAGCAGTTCTTC. Translating gives CASRLGLDEQFF.

V gene TRBV12-3 or TRBV12-4 combines with J gene TRBJ2-2; a possible D gene is TRBD1 (6 bases). The CDR3 extends over 14 amino acids. The V and J ends lost 3 bases and 6 bases respectively, with 11 bases between them. In DNA form, the CDR3 reads TGTGCCAGCAGTTTCTGGCAGGGGTCCGGGGAGCTGTTTTTT. As protein: CASSFWQGSGELFF.

The chain has TRBV7-6 and TRBJ2-3, with 11 positions matching TRBD2. The germline gives CDR1 SGHVS, CDR2 FNYEAQ. The CDR3 is made up of 18 amino acids. V lost 1 base to trimming and J lost 2 bases; unmatched junction nucleotides: 8. The CDR3 sequence: CASSLEYPTSGTTDTQYF. CDR3 in DNA: TGTGCCAGCAGCTTAGAGTACCCGACTAGCGGGACCACAGATACGCAGTATTTT.

As for this clonotype: A much larger clone differs by one base, so this may be a read error. V is TRBV29-1 and J is TRBJ2-7, with TRBD2 matching over 8 bases. The CDR3 consists of 13 residues. The germline V gene encodes CDR1 SQVTM and CDR2 ANQGSEA. V lost 2 bases, J lost 9 bases, and 9 bases stayed unmatched. CDR3 region: CSVEPRTAGGQYF. CDR3 DNA: TGCAGCGTTGAACCGAGGACCGCGGGGGGGCAGTACTTC.

This clonotype showed up just a few times. The DNA for the CDR3 is TGCAGTGCTAGAGGGGGGACAGGGTATTTGAATGAGCAGTTCTTC. It codes for CSARGGTGYLNEQFF. V usage is TRBV20-1 and J usage is TRBJ2-1; 9 bases map to TRBD1. V was clipped by 1 base and J by 7 bases; unmatched bases: 8. From germline, CDR1 is DFQATT and CDR2 SNEGSKA (reference sequence). This CDR3 spans 15 amino acids.

This clonotype has a count of ten or more. This chain uses TRBV3-1 with TRBJ2-1, with 8 nucleotides matching TRBD2. Germline trimming cut 4 bases from V and 5 bases from J; bases unmatched to any gene: 10. This CDR3 spans 16 amino acids. CDR1 is LGHDT, CDR2 YNNKEL, per germline (reference sequence). The CDR3 protein is CASSPPSRGGDNEQFF. The CDR3 coding sequence is TGTGCCAGCAGCCCTCCCTCCCGGGGGGGGGACAATGAGCAGTTCTTC.

This clonotype has at least ten counts. The rearrangement uses TRBV5-1 and TRBJ2-1; 12 nucleotides agree with TRBD2. The junction had 7 bases not matched to a gene; V was cut back by 6 bases and J by 6 bases. The CDR3 is made up of 15 amino acids. Germline V gives CDR1 SGHRS, CDR2 YFSETQ. The CDR3 sequence: CASTETSGSFNEQFF. The CDR3 DNA reads TGCGCCAGCACCGAGACTAGCGGGAGTTTCAATGAGCAGTTCTTC.

This clonotype was observed a handful of times. This chain links TRBV27 with TRBJ2-3; no firm D call. Germline loops: CDR1 MNHEY, CDR2 SMNVEV (reference sequence). CDR3 size: 14 residues. Trimming removed 5 bases from V and 3 bases from J, with 12 bases in between. This chain's CDR3 is CASSPPFLTDTQYF. CDR3 nucleotide sequence: TGTGCCAGCAGTCCCCCCTTTTTAACAGATACGCAGTATTTT.

The chain carries TRBV6-1 and TRBJ2-7; 8 bases line up with TRBD2. The CDR3 totals 15 residues. V shed 1 base and J 4 bases; nucleotides not matched to a gene: 6. Germline V gene sequence: CDR1 MNHNS, CDR2 SASEGT. The CDR3, as DNA: TGTGCCAGCAGTGAAGAGAGCGGGAGAGGTTACGAGCAGTACTTC. Translating gives CASSEESGRGYEQYF.

This clonotype was counted many times. V gene TRBV29-1 combines with J gene TRBJ1-1, with D unclear. The length of the CDR3 is 12 residues. Germline V gives CDR1 SQVTM, CDR2 ANQGSEA. Deletions cut 1 base from V and 11 bases from J, with 14 bases between. The DNA for the CDR3 is TGCAGCGTTGAAGTGAGTCGTACAGAGGCTTTCTTT. Protein sequence: CSVEVSRTEAFF.

The V call is TRBV7-2, the J call TRBJ1-2, with D perhaps TRBD1 (6 bases). Per the germline V gene, CDR1 is SGHTA and CDR2 is FQGNSA. The CDR3 consists of 14 residues. The ends were cut back, 5 bases at V and 4 bases at J, with 14 bases in the middle. CDR3 nucleotide sequence: TGTGCCAGCAGCCTACAGGGACAACTCTATGGCTACACCTTC. Translation gives CASSLQGQLYGYTF.

This clonotype was picked up many times. The junction does not match germline at one end; this may be a read error. The J gene is TRBJ2-7, the V gene TRBV3-1, with a weak D call TRBD1 (5 bases). Germline V gives CDR1 LGHDT, CDR2 YNNKEL (reference sequence). This CDR3 is built from 14 residues. The CDR3 sequence is CASRQGSGRYEQYF. As DNA, the CDR3 is TGTGCCAGCAGGCAAGGGTCAGGGCGCTACGAGCAGTACTTC.

The table lists this clonotype with a few counts. V is TRBV3-1 and J is TRBJ1-6; maybe TRBD1 (5 bases). V gave up 1 base and J gave up 7 bases, with 14 bases separating them. CDR3 length: 16 amino acids. CDR1 is LGHDT, CDR2 YNNKEL, per germline (reference sequence). CDR3 in amino acids: CASSQVGQVKNSPLHF. The CDR3 nucleotides are TGTGCCAGCAGCCAAGTGGGGCAGGTAAAAAATTCACCCCTCCACTTT. Supplemented by reference TRBV3-1 and TRBJ1-6, the full variable domain reads DTAVSQTPKYLVTQMGNDKSIKCEQNLGHDTMYWYKQDSKKFLKIMFSYNNKELIINETVPNRFSPKSPDKAHLNLHINSLELGDSAVYFCASSQVGQVKNSPLHFGNGTRLTVT.

This clonotype was seen more than once but under ten times. The V and J genes are TRBV29-1 and TRBJ2-3; D may correspond to TRBD1 or TRBD2 (5 bases each). The CDR3 sequence is 12 residues long. V lost 8 bases and J lost 4, with 13 bases in between. The germline gives CDR1 SQVTM, CDR2 ANQGSEA. CDR3 coding DNA: TGCAGCCTTAGTGGGGGACCAGATACGCAGTATTTT. Translating gives CSLSGGPDTQYF.

The rearrangement uses TRBV27 and TRBJ2-1; the match to TRBD2 covers 10 bases. CDR1 is MNHEY and CDR2 is SMNVEV in the germline V gene (reference sequence). This CDR3 is 15 amino acids long. The ends lost 5 bases at V and 7 bases at J; junction bases unmatched: 8. The DNA for the CDR3 is TGTGCCAGCAGTCGCATAGCGGGAGGTAATAATGAGCAGTTCTTC. Translated: CASSRIAGGNNEQFF.

This clonotype was detected a few times. The chain couples TRBV11-3 to TRBJ2-2, with 10 bases identical to TRBD1. CDR1 is SGHNT and CDR2 is YENEEA in the germline V gene. J was trimmed by 7 bases and V by 5 bases; bases with no gene match: 4. The CDR3 loop spans 14 amino acids. This CDR3 is CASSQDRGVGELFF. For the CDR3, the DNA is TGTGCCAGCAGCCAGGACAGGGGGGTCGGGGAGCTGTTTTTT. Supplemented by reference TRBV11-3 and TRBJ2-2, the full variable domain reads EAGVVQSPRYKIIEKKQPVAFWCNPISGHNTLYWYLQNLGQGPELLIRYENEEAVDDSQLPKDRFSAERLKGVDSTLKIQPAELGDSAVYLCASSQDRGVGELFFGEGSRLTVL.

This clonotype was counted ten times or more. The rearrangement links TRBV5-6 to TRBJ1-4; the D gene is possibly TRBD1 (5 bases). This CDR3 has 15 amino acids. V gave up 4 bases and J gave up 7 bases, with 17 bases separating them. The germline V gene encodes CDR1 SGHDT and CDR2 YYEEEE. CDR3: CASSQTGTAPEKLFF. Written as DNA, the CDR3 is TGTGCCAGCAGCCAGACCGGGACTGCACCTGAAAAACTGTTTTTT.

J is TRBJ2-4 and V is TRBV7-9; TRBD1 or TRBD2 may be the D gene (5 bases each). CDR3 length: 14 residues. Germline V gene lookup returns CDR1 SEHNR and CDR2 FQNEAQ (reference sequence). V was cut by 2 bases and J by 9 bases, with 14 bases left in between. CDR3 DNA sequence: TGTGCCAGCAGCTTATGGGACGGGCTGTCCATTCAGTACTTC. Translated: CASSLWDGLSIQYF.